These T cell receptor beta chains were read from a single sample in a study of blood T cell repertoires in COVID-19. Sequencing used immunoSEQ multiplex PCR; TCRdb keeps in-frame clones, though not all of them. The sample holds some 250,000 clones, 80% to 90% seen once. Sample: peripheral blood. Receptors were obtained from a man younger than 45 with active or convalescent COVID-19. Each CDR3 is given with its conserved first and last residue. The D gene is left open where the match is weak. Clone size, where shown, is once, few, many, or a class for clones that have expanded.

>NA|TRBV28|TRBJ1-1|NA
CASRNRVTEAFF
TGTGCCAGCAGAAACAGGGTCACTGAAGCTTTCTTT
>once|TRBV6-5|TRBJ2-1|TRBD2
CASSSMTSGVEQFF
TGTGCCAGCAGTTCTATGACTAGCGGGGTTGAGCAGTTCTTC
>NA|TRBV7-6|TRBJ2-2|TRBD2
CASSSRLAGTDTGELFF
TGTGCCAGCAGCTCGCGACTAGCGGGGACAGACACCGGGGAGCTGTTTTTT
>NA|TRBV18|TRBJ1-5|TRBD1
CASSPDRGGQPQHF
TGTGCCAGCTCACCGGACAGGGGGGGACAGCCCCAGCATTTT
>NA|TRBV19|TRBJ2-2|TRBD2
CASTLAGVHAGELFF
TGTGCCAGTACCTTAGCGGGGGTACACGCCGGGGAGCTGTTTTTT
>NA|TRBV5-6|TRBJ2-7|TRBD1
CASSWDRVDYEQYF
TGTGCCAGCAGCTGGGACAGGGTCGACTACGAGCAGTACTTC
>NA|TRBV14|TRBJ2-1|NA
CASSPPGGWQNNEQFF
TGTGCCAGCAGCCCACCAGGTGGGTGGCAGAACAATGAGCAGTTCTTC
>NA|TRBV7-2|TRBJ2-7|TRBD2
CASSLFASGGSYEQYF
TGTGCCAGCAGCTTATTTGCTAGCGGGGGCTCCTACGAGCAGTACTTC
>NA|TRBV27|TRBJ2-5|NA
CASSLFSGMGETQYF
TGTGCCAGCAGTTTATTTTCAGGGATGGGGGAGACCCAGTACTTC
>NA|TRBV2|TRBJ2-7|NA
CASRIGQSYEQYF
TGTGCCAGCAGGATAGGACAGTCCTACGAGCAGTACTTC
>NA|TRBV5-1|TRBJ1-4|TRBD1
CASTTGTANEKLFF
TGCGCCAGCACGACAGGGACGGCTAATGAAAAACTGTTTTTT
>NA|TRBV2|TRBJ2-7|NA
CASSEARQAVEQYF
TGTGCCAGCAGTGAAGCTAGACAGGCGGTCGAGCAGTACTTC
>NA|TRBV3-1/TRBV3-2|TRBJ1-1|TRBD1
CASSQDAGGNTEAFF
TGTGCCAGCAGCCAAGACGCAGGGGGGAACACTGAAGCTTTCTTT
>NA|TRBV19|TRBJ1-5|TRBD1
CASSPDRGRDQPQHF
TGTGCCAGTAGCCCTGACAGGGGAAGGGATCAGCCCCAGCATTTT
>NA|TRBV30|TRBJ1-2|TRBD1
CAWVAGTAYGYTF
TGTGCCTGGGTGGCCGGGACAGCGTATGGCTACACCTTC
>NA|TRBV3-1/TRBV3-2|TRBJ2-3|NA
CASSQELGGVGADTQYF
TGTGCCAGCAGCCAAGAACTGGGGGGAGTGGGGGCAGATACGCAGTATTTT
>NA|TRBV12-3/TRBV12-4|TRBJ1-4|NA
CASSPVPGEKLFF
TGTGCCAGCAGCCCGGTCCCGGGGGAAAAACTGTTTTTT
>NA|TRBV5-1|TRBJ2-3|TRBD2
CASSPGLAGYGTDTQYF
TGCGCCAGCAGCCCGGGACTAGCGGGGTACGGTACAGATACGCAGTATTTT
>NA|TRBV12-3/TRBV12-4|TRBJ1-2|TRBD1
CASSSGQAYGYTF
TGTGCCAGCAGCTCAGGACAGGCCTATGGCTACACCTTC
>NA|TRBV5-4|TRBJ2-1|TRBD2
CASSLGLAGNEQFF
TGTGCCAGCAGCTTGGGACTAGCGGGCAATGAGCAGTTCTTC
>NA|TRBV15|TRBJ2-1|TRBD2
CATSRESPSGVHNEQFF
TGTGCCACCAGCAGAGAGAGCCCTAGCGGGGTCCACAATGAGCAGTTCTTC
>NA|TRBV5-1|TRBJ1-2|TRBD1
CASSVTGDRNYGYTF
TGCGCCAGCAGCGTGACAGGGGACCGTAACTATGGCTACACCTTC
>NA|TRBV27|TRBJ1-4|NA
CASSLGTRDEKLFF
TGTGCCAGCAGTTTAGGGACACGGGATGAAAAACTGTTTTTT
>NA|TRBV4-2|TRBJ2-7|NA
CASSQAPLAEQYF
TGTGCCAGCAGCCAGGCCCCCCTCGCCGAGCAGTACTTC
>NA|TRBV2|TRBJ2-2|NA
CASSRDLPNTGELFF
TGTGCCAGCAGTCGGGACTTACCGAACACCGGGGAGCTGTTTTTT
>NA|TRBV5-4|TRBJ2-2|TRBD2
CASSLAGGGTTGELFF
TGTGCCAGCAGCTTGGCCGGCGGGGGGACAACCGGGGAGCTGTTTTTT
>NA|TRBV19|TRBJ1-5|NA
CASSMSPNSNQPQHF
TGTGCCAGTAGTATGAGCCCCAATAGCAATCAGCCCCAGCATTTT
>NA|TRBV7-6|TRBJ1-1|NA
CASSLRQDNEAFF
TGTGCCAGCAGCTTACGACAGGATAACGAAGCTTTCTTT
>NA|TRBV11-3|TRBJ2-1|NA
CASSLSQTGYNEQFF
TGTGCCAGCAGCTTATCCCAGACGGGGTACAATGAGCAGTTCTTC
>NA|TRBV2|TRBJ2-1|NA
CASRDRLSSYNEQFF
TGTGCCAGCAGAGACCGACTCAGCTCCTACAATGAGCAGTTCTTC
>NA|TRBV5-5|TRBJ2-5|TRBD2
CASSPKPSGVAETQYF
TGTGCCAGCAGCCCCAAACCTAGCGGGGTGGCAGAGACCCAGTACTTC
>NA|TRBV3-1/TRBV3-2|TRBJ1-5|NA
CASSQRRLGQPQHF
TGTGCCAGCAGCCAACGTCGTCTCGGTCAGCCCCAGCATTTT
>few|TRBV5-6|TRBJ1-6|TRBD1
CASSSGSGTGISPLHF
TGTGCCAGCAGCTCCGGGTCCGGGACAGGGATATCACCCCTCCACTTT
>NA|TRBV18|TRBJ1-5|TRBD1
CASSLGQASNQPQHF
TGTGCCAGCTCACTCGGACAGGCCAGCAATCAGCCCCAGCATTTT
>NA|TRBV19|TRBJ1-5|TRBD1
CASSLTGRNQPQHF
TGTGCCAGTAGTTTGACAGGGCGGAATCAGCCCCAGCATTTT
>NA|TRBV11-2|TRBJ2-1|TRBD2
CASSRLGASGVHEQFF
TGTGCCAGCAGCCGCCTTGGGGCTAGCGGGGTCCATGAGCAGTTCTTC
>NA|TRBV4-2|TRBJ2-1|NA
CASSQVEGDEQFF
TGTGCCAGCAGCCAAGTGGAAGGAGATGAGCAGTTCTTC
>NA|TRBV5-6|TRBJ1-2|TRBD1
CASSLDSKKGAKGYTF
TGTGCCAGCAGCTTGGATTCTAAGAAGGGGGCAAAGGGCTACACCTTC
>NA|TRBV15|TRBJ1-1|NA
CATSRVRGTEAFF
TGTGCCACCAGCAGAGTAAGGGGAACTGAAGCTTTCTTT
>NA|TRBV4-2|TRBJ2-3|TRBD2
CASSQAGAGGSDTQYF
TGTGCCAGCAGCCAAGCAGGAGCGGGGGGGTCCGATACGCAGTATTTT
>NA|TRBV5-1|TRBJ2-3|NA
CASSPGLSRTDTQYF
TGCGCCAGCAGCCCCGGTCTTTCGAGGACAGATACGCAGTATTTT
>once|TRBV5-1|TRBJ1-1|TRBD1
CASSKDRGTEAFF
TGCGCCAGCAGCAAGGACAGGGGTACTGAAGCTTTCTTT
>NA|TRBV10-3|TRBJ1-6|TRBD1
CAISWDRDNSPLHF
TGTGCCATCTCCTGGGACAGGGATAATTCACCCCTCCACTTT
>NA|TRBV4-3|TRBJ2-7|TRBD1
CASSQGRDRSYEQYF
TGCGCCAGCAGCCAAGGCCGGGACAGATCCTACGAGCAGTACTTC
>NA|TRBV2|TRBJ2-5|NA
CASNTLEGGQETQYF
TGTGCCAGCAATACACTCGAGGGGGGGCAAGAGACCCAGTACTTC
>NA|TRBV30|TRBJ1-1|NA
CAWEGFGPTEAFF
TGTGCCTGGGAGGGGTTTGGGCCCACTGAAGCTTTCTTT
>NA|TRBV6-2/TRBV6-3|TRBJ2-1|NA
CASSSGGPYNEQFF
TGTGCCAGCAGTTCCGGGGGGCCCTACAATGAGCAGTTCTTC
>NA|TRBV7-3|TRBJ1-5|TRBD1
CASSRPQGEGGQDSQPQHF
TGTGCCAGCAGCCGACCACAGGGGGAGGGGGGCCAGGACAGTCAGCCCCAGCATTTT
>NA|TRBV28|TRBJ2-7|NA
CASRDRDGSSYEQYF
TGTGCCAGCAGGGACCGGGACGGGAGCTCCTACGAGCAGTACTTC
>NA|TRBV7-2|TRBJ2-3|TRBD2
CASSYPLGGGASTDTQYF
TGTGCCAGCAGCTACCCCCTCGGCGGGGGGGCTTCCACAGATACGCAGTATTTT
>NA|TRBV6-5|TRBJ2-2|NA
CASREGGEDTGELFF
TGTGCCAGCAGGGAGGGGGGGGAGGACACCGGGGAGCTGTTTTTT
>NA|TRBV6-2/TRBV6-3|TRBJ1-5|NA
CASSYPRADQPQHF
TGTGCCAGCAGTTACCCCCGCGCGGATCAGCCCCAGCATTTT
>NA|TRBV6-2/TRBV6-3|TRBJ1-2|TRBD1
CASSYTGTGYSSNYGYTF
TGTGCCAGCAGTTATACCGGGACAGGGTACTCGAGCAACTATGGCTACACCTTC